This paragraph reports one TCR beta chain. These data are taken from a study of tumor-infiltrating lymphocytes in oesophageal squamous cell carcinoma. Trimming took off 7 bases at V and 2 bases at J, with 9 bases between the two ends. The CDR3 length is 14 residues. TCRdb redid the calling of the PCR reads with MiXCR, one entry per CDR3 protein. The sample has about 15,000 distinct CDR3 sequences; around 50% are singletons. This sequence joins TRBV12-3 or TRBV12-4 and TRBJ2-6; D remains unclear. The receptor was isolated from a female donor with esophageal squamous cell carcinoma. Sample: esophageal tumor tissue. The CDR3 loop reads CASTARTGANVLTF. In DNA form, the CDR3 reads TGTGCCAGCACCGCTCGAACTGGGGCCAACGTCCTGACTTTC.